The sequence of this TCR beta chain was determined in a study of blood T cells in healthy people across ages. Study-level background: Through template switching, about one barcoded beta molecule was captured per two T cells, as measured in model experiments.

A J-beta primer mix and a sample-barcoded 5' primer were used in a second PCR of about 7 to 12 cycles. TCRdb ran MiXCR on the 5' RACE reads and lists one entry per CDR3 protein. The sample contains about 670,000 distinct CDR3 sequences, roughly 43% of which appear only once. CDR3 length equals 14 residues. The junction had 6 bases not matched to a gene; V was cut back by 6 bases and J by 4 bases. CDR1 and CDR2 (germline): LGHNT, FRNRAP. This clonotype was detected once. The sequence was obtained from an older man in good health. The chain uses TRBV12-5 and TRBJ2-3, with 8 bases fitting TRBD1. Sequencing was done on a sample of blood. CDR3 sequence (DNA): TGTGCTAGTGGGGACGGACAGGGCCCAGATACGCAGTATTTT. Residues: CASGDGQGPDTQYF.